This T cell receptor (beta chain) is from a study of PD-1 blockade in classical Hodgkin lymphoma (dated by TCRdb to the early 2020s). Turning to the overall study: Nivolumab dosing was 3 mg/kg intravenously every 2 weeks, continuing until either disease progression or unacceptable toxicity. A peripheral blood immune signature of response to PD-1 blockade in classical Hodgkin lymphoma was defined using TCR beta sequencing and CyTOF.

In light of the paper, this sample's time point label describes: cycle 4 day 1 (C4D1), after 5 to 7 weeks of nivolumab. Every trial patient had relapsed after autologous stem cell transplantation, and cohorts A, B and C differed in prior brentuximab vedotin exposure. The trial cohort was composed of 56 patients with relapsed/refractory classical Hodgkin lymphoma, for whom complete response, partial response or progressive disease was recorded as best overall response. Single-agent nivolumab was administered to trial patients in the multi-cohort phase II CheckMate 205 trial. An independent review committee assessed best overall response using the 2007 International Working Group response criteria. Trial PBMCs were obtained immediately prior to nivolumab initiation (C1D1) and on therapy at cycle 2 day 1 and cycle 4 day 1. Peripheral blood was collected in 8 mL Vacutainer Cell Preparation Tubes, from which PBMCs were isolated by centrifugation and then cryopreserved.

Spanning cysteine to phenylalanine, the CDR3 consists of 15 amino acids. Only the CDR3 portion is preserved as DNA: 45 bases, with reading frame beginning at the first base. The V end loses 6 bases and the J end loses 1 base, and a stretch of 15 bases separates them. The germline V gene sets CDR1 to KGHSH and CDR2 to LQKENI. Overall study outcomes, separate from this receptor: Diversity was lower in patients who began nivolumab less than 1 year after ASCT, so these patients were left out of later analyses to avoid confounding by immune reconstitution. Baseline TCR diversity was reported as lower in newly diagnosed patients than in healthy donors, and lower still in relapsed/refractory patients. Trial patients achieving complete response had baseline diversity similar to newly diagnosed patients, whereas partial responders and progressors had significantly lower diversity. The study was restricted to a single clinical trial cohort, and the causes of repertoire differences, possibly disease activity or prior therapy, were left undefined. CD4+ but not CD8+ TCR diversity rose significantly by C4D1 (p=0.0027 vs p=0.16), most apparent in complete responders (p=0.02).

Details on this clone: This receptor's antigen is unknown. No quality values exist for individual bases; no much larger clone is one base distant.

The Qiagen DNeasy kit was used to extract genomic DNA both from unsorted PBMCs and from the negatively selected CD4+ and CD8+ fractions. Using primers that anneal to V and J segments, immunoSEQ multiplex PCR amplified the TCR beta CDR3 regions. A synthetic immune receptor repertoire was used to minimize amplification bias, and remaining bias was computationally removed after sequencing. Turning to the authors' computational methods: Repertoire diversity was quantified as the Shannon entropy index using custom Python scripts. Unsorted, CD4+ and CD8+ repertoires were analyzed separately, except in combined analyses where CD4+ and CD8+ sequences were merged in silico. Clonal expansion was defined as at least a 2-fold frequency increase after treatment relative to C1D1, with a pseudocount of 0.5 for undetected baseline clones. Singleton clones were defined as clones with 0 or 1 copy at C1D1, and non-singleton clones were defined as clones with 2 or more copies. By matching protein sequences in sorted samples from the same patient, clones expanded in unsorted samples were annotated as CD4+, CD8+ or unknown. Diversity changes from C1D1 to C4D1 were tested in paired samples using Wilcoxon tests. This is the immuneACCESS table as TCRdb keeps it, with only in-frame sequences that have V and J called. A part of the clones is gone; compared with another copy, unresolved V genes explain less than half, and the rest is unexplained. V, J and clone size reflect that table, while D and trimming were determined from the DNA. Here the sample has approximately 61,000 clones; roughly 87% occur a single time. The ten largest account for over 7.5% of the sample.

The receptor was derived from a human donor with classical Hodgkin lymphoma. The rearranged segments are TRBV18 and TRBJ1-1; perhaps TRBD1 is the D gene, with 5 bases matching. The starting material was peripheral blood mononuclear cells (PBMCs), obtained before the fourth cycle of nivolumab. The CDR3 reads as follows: CASSPSLDRNTEAFF. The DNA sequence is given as TGTGCCAGCTCCCCCTCACTTGACAGGAACACTGAAGCTTTCTTT.